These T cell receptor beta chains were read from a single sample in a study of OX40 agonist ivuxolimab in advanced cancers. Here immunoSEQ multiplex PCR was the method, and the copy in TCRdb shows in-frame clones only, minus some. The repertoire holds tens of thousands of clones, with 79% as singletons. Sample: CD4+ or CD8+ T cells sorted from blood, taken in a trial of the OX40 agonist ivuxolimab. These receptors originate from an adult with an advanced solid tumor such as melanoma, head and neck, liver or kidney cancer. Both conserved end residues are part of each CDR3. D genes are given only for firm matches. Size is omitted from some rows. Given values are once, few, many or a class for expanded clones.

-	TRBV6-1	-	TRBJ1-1	CASFVTGRNTEAFF	TGTGCCAGCTTTGTCACCGGGAGAAACACTGAAGCTTTCTTT
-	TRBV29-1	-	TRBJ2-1	CSGLGGELYNEQFF	TGCAGCGGCCTAGGAGGGGAGCTCTACAATGAGCAGTTCTTC
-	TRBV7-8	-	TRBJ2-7	CASSLGGGRSAYEQYF	TGTGCCAGCAGCTTAGGGGGCGGCAGGTCCGCCTACGAGCAGTACTTC
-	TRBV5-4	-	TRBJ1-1	CASSFVRDPTEAFF	TGTGCCAGCAGCTTTGTCCGGGACCCAACTGAAGCTTTCTTT
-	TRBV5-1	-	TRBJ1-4	CASSPAAGAFNEKLFF	TGCGCCAGCAGCCCCGCGGCGGGAGCATTTAATGAAAAACTGTTTTTT
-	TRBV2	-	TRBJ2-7	CASSGQGGWGEQYF	TGTGCCAGCAGTGGACAGGGAGGATGGGGCGAGCAGTACTTC
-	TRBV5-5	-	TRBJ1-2	CASSLVSGSPLLYGYTF	TGTGCCAGCAGCTTGGTGTCAGGGTCCCCTCTTCTCTATGGCTACACCTTC
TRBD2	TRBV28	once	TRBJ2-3	CASSLSSGGTPNTQYF	TGTGCCAGCAGTTTAAGCAGCGGGGGGACTCCGAATACGCAGTATTTT
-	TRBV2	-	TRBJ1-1	CASSEVDGGNTEAFF	TGTGCCAGCAGTGAAGTCGATGGGGGGAACACTGAAGCTTTCTTT
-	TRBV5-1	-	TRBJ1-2	CASSFDIYGYTF	TGCGCCAGCAGCTTCGACATCTATGGCTACACCTTC
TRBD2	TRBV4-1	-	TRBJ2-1	CASSQDQGLAGSGEQFF	TGCGCCAGCAGCCAAGATCAGGGACTAGCGGGGTCTGGAGAGCAGTTCTTC
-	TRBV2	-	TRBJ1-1	CASSLKNTEAFF	TGTGCCAGCAGTTTGAAGAACACTGAAGCTTTCTTT
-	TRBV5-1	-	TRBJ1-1	CASSLENGMNTEAFF	TGCGCCAGCAGCTTGGAGAACGGCATGAACACTGAAGCTTTCTTT
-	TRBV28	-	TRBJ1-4	CASSLQGPNEKLFF	TGTGCCAGCAGTCTGCAGGGGCCTAATGAAAAACTGTTTTTT
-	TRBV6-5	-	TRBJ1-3	CASSYGTTGNTIYF	TGTGCCAGCAGTTACGGGACAACTGGAAACACCATATATTTT
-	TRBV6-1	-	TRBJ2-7	CASSGEGPSYEQYF	TGTGCCAGCAGTGGGGAAGGACCCTCCTACGAGCAGTACTTC
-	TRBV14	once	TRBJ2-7	CASSSAHLEQYF	TGTGCCAGCAGCTCCGCCCACTTGGAGCAGTACTTC
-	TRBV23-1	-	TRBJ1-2	CASSKAGHGYTF	TGCGCCAGCAGTAAAGCGGGGCATGGCTACACCTTC
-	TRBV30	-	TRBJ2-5	CAWSHRKETQYF	TGTGCCTGGAGCCATAGAAAAGAGACCCAGTACTTC
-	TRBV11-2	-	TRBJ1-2	CASSLENTYYGYTF	TGTGCCAGCAGCTTAGAAAACACCTACTATGGCTACACCTTC
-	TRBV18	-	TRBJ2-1	CASSYRRSSYNEQFF	TGTGCCAGCTCCTACAGGCGAAGCTCCTACAATGAGCAGTTCTTC
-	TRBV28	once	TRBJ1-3	CASSFLGNTIYF	TGTGCCAGCAGTTTTCTGGGAAACACCATATATTTT
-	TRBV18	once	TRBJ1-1	CASSPFLGTEAFF	TGTGCCAGCTCACCGTTCTTGGGAACTGAAGCTTTCTTT
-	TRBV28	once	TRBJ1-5	CASSLQGRSQPQHF	TGTGCCAGCAGTTTGCAGGGGCGCAGTCAGCCCCAGCATTTT
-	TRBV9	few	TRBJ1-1	CASSEGETEAFF	TGTGCCAGCAGCGAGGGAGAAACTGAAGCTTTCTTT
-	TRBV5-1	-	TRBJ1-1	CASSPRDGPNTEAFF	TGCGCCAGCAGCCCGAGGGACGGACCGAACACTGAAGCTTTCTTT
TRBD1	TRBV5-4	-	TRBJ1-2	CASSLDIGSGQGLNYGYTF	TGTGCCAGCAGCTTGGATATTGGGAGCGGACAGGGGTTGAACTATGGCTACACCTTC
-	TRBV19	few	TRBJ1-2	CASRGKGPYGYTF	TGTGCCAGTCGGGGGAAGGGACCTTATGGCTACACCTTC
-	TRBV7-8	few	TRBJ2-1	CASSRDWYNEQFF	TGTGCCAGCAGCCGAGACTGGTACAATGAGCAGTTCTTC
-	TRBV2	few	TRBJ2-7	CASTRDGSEQYF	TGTGCCAGCACCAGGGACGGCAGCGAGCAGTACTTC
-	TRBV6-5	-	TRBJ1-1	CASSTQGSNTEAFF	TGTGCCAGCAGCACTCAGGGATCCAACACTGAAGCTTTCTTT
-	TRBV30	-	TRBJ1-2	CAWSQINYGYTF	TGTGCCTGGTCACAGATTAACTATGGCTACACCTTC
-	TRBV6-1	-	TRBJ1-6	CASSEARQGNSPLHF	TGTGCCAGCAGTGAAGCGAGGCAGGGTAATTCACCCCTCCACTTT
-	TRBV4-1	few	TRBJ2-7	CASSLVGISYEQYF	TGCGCCAGCAGCCTCGTCGGCATCTCCTACGAGCAGTACTTC
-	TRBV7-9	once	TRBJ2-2	CASSFVGGGELFF	TGTGCCAGCAGCTTTGTCGGGGGCGGGGAGCTGTTTTTT
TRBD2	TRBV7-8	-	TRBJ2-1	CASSFQSSGVLAEQFF	TGTGCCAGCAGCTTCCAGAGTAGCGGGGTTTTGGCTGAGCAGTTCTTC
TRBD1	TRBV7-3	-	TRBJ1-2	CASSPTGTVPIGYTF	TGTGCCAGCAGTCCGACAGGGACTGTCCCGATTGGCTACACCTTC
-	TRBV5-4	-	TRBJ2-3	CASSLALGTDTQYF	TGTGCCAGCAGCTTGGCACTTGGCACAGATACGCAGTATTTT
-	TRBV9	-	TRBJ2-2	CASKGAGTTGELFF	TGTGCCAGCAAGGGGGCGGGGACCACCGGGGAGCTGTTTTTT
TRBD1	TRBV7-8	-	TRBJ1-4	CASSFQRGPGEKLFF	TGTGCCAGCAGCTTTCAAAGGGGGCCTGGTGAAAAACTGTTTTTT
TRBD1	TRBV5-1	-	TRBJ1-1	CASSLGQGRVGAFF	TGCGCCAGCAGCCTCGGACAGGGAAGGGTCGGAGCTTTCTTT
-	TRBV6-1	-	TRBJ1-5	CASSVWAPGGNQPQHF	TGTGCCAGCAGTGTTTGGGCCCCCGGGGGCAATCAGCCCCAGCATTTT
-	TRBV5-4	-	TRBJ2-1	CASRVEGRGIEQFF	TGTGCCAGCAGAGTCGAGGGCAGGGGAATAGAGCAGTTCTTC
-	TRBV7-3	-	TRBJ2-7	CASSLFPSGGEQYF	TGTGCCAGCAGCTTATTCCCCAGTGGGGGCGAGCAGTACTTC
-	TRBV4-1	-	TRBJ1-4	CASSLEATNEKLFF	TGCGCCAGCAGCCTGGAAGCAACTAATGAAAAACTGTTTTTT